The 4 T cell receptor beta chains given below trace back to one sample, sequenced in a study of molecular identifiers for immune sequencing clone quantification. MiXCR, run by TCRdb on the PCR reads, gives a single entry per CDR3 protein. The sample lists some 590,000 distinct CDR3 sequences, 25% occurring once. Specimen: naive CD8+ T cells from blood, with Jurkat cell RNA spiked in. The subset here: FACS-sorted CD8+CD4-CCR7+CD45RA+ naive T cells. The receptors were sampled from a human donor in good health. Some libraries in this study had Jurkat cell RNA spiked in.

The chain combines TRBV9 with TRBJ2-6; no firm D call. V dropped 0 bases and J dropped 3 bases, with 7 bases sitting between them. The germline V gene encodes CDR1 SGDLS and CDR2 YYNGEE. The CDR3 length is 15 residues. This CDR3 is CASSVGALGANVLTF. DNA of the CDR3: TGTGCCAGCAGCGTAGGGGCCCTTGGGGCCAACGTCCTGACTTTC.

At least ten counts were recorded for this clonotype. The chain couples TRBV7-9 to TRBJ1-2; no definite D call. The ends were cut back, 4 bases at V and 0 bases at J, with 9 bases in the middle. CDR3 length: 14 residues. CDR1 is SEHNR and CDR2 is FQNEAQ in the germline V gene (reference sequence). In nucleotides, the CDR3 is TGTGCCAGCAGCTCTATAAATTCTAACTATGGCTACACCTTC. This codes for CASSSINSNYGYTF.

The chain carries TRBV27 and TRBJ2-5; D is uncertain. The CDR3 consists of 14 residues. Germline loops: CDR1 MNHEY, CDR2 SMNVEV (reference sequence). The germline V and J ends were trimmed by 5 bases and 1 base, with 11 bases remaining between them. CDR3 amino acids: CASSPTLPQETQYF. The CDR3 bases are TGTGCCAGCAGTCCAACCCTACCCCAAGAGACCCAGTACTTC.

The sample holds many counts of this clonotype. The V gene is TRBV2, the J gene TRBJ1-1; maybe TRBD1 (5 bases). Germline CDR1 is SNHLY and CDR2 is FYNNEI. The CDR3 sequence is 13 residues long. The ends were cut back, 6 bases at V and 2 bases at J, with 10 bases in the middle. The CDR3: CASSADRNTEAFF. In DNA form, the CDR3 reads TGTGCCAGCAGCGCCGACAGAAACACTGAAGCTTTCTTT.